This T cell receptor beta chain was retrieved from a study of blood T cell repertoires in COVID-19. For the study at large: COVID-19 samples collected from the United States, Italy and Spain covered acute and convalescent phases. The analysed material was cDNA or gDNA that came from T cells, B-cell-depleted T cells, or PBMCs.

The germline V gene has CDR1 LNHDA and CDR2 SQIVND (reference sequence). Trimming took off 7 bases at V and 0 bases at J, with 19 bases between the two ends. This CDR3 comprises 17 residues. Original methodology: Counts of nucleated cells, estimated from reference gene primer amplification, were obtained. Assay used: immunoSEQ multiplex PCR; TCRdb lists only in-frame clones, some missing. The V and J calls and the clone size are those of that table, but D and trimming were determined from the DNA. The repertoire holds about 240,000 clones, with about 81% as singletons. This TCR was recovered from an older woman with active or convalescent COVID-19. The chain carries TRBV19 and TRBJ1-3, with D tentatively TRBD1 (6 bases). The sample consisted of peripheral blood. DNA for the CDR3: TGTGCCAGTACCGATGGGGGAGGGGGATACTCTGGAAACACCATATATTTT. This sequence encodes CASTDGGGGYSGNTIYF.